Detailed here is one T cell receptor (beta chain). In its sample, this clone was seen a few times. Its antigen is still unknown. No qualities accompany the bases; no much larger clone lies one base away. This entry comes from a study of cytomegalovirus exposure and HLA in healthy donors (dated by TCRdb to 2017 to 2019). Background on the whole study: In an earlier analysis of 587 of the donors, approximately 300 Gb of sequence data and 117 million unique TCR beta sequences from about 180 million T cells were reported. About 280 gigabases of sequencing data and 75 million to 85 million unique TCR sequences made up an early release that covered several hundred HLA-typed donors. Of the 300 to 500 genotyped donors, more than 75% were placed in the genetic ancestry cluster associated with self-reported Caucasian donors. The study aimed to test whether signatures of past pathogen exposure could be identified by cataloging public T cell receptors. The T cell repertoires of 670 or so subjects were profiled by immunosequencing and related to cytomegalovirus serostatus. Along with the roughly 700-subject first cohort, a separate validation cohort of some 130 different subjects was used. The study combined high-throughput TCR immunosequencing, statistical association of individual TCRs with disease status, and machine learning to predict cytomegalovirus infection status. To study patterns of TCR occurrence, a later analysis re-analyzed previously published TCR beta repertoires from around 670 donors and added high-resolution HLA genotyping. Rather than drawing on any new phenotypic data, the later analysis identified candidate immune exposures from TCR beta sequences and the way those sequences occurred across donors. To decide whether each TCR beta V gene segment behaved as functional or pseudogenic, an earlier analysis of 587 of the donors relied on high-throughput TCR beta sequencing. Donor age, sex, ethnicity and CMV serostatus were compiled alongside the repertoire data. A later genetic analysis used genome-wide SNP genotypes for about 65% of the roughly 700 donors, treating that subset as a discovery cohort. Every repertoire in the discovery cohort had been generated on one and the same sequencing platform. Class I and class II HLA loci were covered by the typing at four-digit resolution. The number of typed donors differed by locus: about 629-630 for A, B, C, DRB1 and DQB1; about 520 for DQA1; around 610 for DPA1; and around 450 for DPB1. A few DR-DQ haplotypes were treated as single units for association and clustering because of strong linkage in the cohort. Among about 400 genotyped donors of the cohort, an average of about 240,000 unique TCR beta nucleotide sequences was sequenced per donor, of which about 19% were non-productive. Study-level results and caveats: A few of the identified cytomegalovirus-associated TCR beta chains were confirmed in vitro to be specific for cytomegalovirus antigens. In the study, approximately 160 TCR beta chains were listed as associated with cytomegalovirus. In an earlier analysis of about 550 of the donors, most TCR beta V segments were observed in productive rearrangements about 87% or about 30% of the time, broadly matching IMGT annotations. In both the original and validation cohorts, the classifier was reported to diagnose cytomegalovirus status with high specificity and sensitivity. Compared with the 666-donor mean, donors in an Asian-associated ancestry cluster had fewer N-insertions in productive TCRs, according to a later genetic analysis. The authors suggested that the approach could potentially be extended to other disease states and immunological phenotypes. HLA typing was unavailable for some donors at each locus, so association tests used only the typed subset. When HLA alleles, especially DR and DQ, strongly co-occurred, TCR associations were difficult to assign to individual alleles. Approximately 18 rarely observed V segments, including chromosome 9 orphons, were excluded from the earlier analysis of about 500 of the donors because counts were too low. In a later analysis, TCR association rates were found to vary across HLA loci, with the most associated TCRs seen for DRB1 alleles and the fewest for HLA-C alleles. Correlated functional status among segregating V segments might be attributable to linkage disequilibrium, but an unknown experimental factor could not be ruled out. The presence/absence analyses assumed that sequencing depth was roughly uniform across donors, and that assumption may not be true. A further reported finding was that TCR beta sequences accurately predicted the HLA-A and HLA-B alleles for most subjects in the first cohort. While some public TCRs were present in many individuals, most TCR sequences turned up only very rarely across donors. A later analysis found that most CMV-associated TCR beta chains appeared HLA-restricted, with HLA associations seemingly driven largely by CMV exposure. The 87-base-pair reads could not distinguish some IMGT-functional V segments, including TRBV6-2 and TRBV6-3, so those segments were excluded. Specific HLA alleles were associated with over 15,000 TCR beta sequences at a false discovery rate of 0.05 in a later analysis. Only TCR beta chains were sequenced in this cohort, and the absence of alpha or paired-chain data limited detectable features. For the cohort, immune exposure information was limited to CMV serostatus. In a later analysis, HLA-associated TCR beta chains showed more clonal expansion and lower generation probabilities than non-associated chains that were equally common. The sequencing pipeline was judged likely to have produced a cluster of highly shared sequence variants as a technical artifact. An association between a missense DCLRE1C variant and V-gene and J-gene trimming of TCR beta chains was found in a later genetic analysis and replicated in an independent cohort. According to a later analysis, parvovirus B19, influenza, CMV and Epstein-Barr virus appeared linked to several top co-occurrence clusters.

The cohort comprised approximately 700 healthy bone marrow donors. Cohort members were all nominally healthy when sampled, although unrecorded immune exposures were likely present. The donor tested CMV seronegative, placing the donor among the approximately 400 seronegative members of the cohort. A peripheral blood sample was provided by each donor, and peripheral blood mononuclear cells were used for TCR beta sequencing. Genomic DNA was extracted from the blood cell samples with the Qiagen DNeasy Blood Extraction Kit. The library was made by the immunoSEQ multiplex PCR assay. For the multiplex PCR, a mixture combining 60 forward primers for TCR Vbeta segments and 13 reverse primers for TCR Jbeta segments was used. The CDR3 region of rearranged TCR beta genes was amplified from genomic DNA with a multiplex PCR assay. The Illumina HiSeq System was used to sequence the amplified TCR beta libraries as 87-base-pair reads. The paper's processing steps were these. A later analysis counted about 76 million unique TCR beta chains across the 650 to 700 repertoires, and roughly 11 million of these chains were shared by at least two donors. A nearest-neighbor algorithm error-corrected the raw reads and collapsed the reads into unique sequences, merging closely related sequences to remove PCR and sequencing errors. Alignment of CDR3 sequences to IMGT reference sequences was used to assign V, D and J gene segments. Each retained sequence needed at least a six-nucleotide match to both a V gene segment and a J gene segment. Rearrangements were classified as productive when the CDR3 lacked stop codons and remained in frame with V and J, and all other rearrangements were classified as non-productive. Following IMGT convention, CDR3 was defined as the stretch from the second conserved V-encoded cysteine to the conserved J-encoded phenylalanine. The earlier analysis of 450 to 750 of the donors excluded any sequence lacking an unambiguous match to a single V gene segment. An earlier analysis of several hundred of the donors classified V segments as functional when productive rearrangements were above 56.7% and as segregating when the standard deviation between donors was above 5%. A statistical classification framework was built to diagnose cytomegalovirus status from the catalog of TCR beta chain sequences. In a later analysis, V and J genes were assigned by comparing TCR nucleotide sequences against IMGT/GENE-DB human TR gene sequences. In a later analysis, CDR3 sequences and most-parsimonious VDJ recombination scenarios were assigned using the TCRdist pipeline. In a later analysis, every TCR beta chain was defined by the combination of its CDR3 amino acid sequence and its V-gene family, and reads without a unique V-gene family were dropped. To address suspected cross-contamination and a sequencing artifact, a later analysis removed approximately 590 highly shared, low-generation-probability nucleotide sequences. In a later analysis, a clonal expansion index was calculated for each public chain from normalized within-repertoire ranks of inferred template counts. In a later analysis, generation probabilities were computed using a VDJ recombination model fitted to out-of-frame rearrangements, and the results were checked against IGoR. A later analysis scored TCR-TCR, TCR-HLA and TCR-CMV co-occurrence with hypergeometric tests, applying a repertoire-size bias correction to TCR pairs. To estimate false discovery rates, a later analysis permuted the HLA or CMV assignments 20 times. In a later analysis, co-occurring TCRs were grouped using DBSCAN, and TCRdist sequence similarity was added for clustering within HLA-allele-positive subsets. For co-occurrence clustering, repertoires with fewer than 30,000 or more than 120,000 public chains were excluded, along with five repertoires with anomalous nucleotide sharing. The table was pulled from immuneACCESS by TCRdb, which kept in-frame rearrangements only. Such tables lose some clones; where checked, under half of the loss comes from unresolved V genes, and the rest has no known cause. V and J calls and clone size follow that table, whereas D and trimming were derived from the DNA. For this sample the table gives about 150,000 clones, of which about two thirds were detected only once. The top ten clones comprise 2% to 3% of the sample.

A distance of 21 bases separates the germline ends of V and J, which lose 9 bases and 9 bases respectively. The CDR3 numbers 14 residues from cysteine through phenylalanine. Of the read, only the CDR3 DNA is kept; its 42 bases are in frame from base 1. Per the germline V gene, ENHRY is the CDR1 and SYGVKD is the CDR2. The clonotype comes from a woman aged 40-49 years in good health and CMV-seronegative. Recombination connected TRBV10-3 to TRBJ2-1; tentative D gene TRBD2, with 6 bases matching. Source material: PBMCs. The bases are TGTGCCATTGGTCTGACGGTGGAGCGGGCTGAGCAGTTCTTC. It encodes CAIGLTVERAEQFF.